This T cell receptor beta chain was documented in a study of a mutant IDH1 vaccine in newly diagnosed glioma. Turning to the study itself: Initiation of the vaccine course occurred 4-6 weeks after radiotherapy alone, or alongside temozolomide cycles. Treated patients had a mean age of 40.4 years and an approximately 62% male, roughly 40% female split. Broader study findings: Immune responses induced by the vaccine were seen in around 92% of patients, spanning multiple MHC alleles.

Comments on this clone: Antigen unknown.

Germline V CDR1 and CDR2: SGHVS, FNYEAQ. The ends lost 1 base at V and 7 bases at J; junction bases unmatched: 6. The length of the CDR3 is 15 residues. Time point denoted: week 23, last vaccination. Topical imiquimod accompanied each vaccine dose, which consisted of 300 ug of mutant IDH1 20-mer peptide. The donor cohort comprised cases of new WHO grade 3 or 4 IDH1-mutant, ATRX-lost astrocytoma. Sequencing was performed with immunoSEQ multiplex PCR; in TCRdb, only in-frame clones are kept and a portion is missing. In the table there are 65,000 or so clones, 85% of which are singletons. The source was PBMCs, collected from a glioma patient whose treatment included an IDH1 peptide vaccine. The chain employs TRBV7-6 and TRBJ1-5; TRBD1 aligns across 8 bases. This receptor was identified in a man aged 30 to 45 with glioma. CDR3 sequence (DNA): TGTGCCAGCAGCTTAGAAGCAGGGGGCTGGCAGCCCCAGCATTTT. Amino acids: CASSLEAGGWQPQHF.